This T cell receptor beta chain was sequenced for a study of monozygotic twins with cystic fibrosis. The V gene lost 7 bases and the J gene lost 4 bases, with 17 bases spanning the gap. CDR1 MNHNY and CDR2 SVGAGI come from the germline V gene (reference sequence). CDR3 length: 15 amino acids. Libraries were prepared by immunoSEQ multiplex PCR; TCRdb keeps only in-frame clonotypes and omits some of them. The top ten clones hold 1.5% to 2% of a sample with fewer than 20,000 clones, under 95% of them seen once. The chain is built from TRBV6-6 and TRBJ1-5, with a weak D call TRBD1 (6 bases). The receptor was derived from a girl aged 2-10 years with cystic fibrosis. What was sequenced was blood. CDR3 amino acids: CASMPPGGLNQPQHF. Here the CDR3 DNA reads TGTGCCAGCATGCCCCCGGGGGGCCTTAATCAGCCCCAGCATTTT.